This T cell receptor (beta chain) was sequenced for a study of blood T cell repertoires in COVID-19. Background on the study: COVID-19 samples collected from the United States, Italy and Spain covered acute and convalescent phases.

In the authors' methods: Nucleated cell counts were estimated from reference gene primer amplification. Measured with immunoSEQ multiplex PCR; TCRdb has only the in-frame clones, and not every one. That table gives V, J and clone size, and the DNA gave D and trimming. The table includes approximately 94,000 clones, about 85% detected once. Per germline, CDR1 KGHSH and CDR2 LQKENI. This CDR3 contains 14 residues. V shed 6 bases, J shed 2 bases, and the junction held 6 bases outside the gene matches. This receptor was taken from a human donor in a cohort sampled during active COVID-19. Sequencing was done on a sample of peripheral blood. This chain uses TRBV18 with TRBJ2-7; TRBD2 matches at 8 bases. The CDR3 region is CASSTSGSTYEQYF. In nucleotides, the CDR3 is TGTGCCAGCTCTACAAGCGGGAGTACCTACGAGCAGTACTTC.